This TCR beta chain was recorded in a study of T cells in Graves' hyperthyroidism and ophthalmopathy. This clonotype was recorded at least ten times. In germline, CDR1 is GTSNPN, CDR2 SVGIG (reference sequence). This CDR3 comprises 18 residues. V gave up 4 bases and J gave up 0 bases; unmatched junction bases: 11. Amplification targeted TCR beta CDR3 regions from RNA transcripts. The TCR CDR3 was amplified in a first-round RT-PCR using the HTBI primer set. TCRdb reanalysed the multiplex PCR reads using MiXCR and keeps one entry per CDR3 protein. Among about 590,000 distinct CDR3 sequences, 12% to 15% were seen once, and the ten largest hold around 7%.

The V call is TRBV30, the J call TRBJ2-7; TRBD2 agrees at 14 bases. The sequence was obtained from a woman under 30 with Graves' ophthalmopathy. Sequences were obtained from blood. CDR3 amino acids: CAWTPLGLAGANSYEQYF. In DNA form, the CDR3 reads TGTGCCTGGACCCCTCTGGGACTAGCGGGAGCTAACTCCTACGAGCAGTACTTC.